This TCR beta chain was sequenced in a study of early T cells in non-severe SARS-CoV-2 infection. Looking at the study overall: Sequencing of bulk RNA from unsorted whole blood was done, without chain pairing. Study-level points and caveats: Private and CD4 specificities were missed by VDJdb matching, which favored anti-spike CD8 responses.

Attached unique molecular identifiers marked individual cDNA molecules. TCRdb reprocessed the 5' RACE reads via MiXCR and lists one record per CDR3 protein. The sample carries 25,000 to 35,000 distinct CDR3 sequences, 4.6% recorded once. This clonotype was seen ten or more times. Antigen: not known. Sequenced here: whole blood, sampled at baseline. The sequence derives from an adult who was a healthcare worker with PCR-confirmed SARS-CoV-2 infection or an uninfected control (not recorded which).

CDR3: CSARDPTEPYEQYF. DNA of the CDR3: TGCAGTGCTAGAGATCCGACGGAGCCCTACGAGCAGTACTTC. The chain is built from TRBV20-1 and TRBJ2-7; D gene unclear. The CDR3 is 14 residues long. Germline CDR1 reads DFQATT; CDR2 reads SNEGSKA (reference sequence). The germline V and J ends were trimmed by 0 bases and 2 bases, with 11 bases remaining between them.